The 21 T cell receptor beta chains below all came from one sample that was sequenced in a study of OX40 agonist ivuxolimab in advanced cancers. Using immunoSEQ multiplex PCR, the repertoire was profiled, and TCRdb retains in-frame clones only, with some absent. The sample includes some 44,000 clones, more than 75% of them seen just once. This specimen was CD4+ or CD8+ T cells sorted from blood, taken in a trial of the OX40 agonist ivuxolimab. The receptors stem from an adult with an advanced solid tumor such as melanoma, head and neck, liver or kidney cancer.

The V and J genes are TRBV6-5 and TRBJ1-2; 7 nucleotides match TRBD1. From germline, CDR1 is MNHEY and CDR2 SVGAGI. The trim removed 2 bases at V and 5 bases at J, leaving 8 bases unmatched. The CDR3 is 15 amino acids. The CDR3 DNA sequence: TGTGCCAGCAGTTACGAAAGGACAGGAGAGTATGGCTACACCTTC. It encodes CASSYERTGEYGYTF.

In the case of this clone: The CDR3 end shows no conserved phenylalanine or tryptophan, and so a read error is likely. The DNA is omitted, as the CDR3 cannot be located on it reliably, and the CDR3 follows TCRdb's listing. The chain combines TRBV9 with TRBJ2-7; the table's D call, TRBD1, has no DNA check behind it. Germline CDR1 is SGDLS and CDR2 is YYNGEE. The CDR3 adds up to 13 amino acids, both ends counted. The chain's CDR3 is CASSVGWIGRGKL.

The rearrangement joins TRBV5-4 to TRBJ1-4; no clear D gene. The CDR3 runs 15 residues. The germline gives CDR1 SGHNT, CDR2 YYREEE (reference sequence). V was cut by 2 bases and J by 0 bases, with 8 bases left in between. The CDR3 DNA follows: TGTGCCAGCAGCTTTGGGTCCGCAACTAATGAAAAACTGTTTTTT. Encoded protein: CASSFGSATNEKLFF.

The genes are TRBV6-1 and TRBJ2-4; possible D gene TRBD1, 6 bases. From germline, CDR1 is MNHNS and CDR2 SASEGT. The CDR3 sequence is 15 residues long. V lost 5 bases and J lost 3, with 14 bases in between. For the CDR3, the DNA is TGTGCCAGCAGTTCTGTAGGACAGAGCAAAAACATTCAGTACTTC. It is translated as CASSSVGQSKNIQYF.

V usage is TRBV9 and J usage is TRBJ2-5; 10 nucleotides match TRBD2. Gene TRBJ2-7 matches the end of the DNA better, so the J call may be wrong. Germline V lookup: CDR1 SGDLS, CDR2 YYNGEE. The CDR3 runs to 14 residues. The chain's CDR3 is CASSVSSGSYEQYF. The CDR3 bases are TGTGCCAGCAGCGTTTCTAGCGGGAGCTACGAGCAGTACTTC.

The chain is built from TRBV6-5 and TRBJ2-7; TRBD1 matches 9 bases. The CDR3 spans 14 residues. Looked up from germline, CDR1 is MNHEY and CDR2 is SVGAGI. V was clipped by 4 bases and J by 1 base; unmatched bases: 2. The CDR3 DNA follows: TGTGCCAGCAGTTGGACAGGGGTTTCCTACGAGCAGTACTTC. It codes for CASSWTGVSYEQYF.

The rearrangement joins TRBV7-6 to TRBJ2-7; D unresolved. This CDR3 comprises 13 residues. Between the trimmed V and J ends, which lost 5 bases and 6 bases, there was a span of 14 bases. The germline CDR1 and CDR2 sequences are SGHVS and FNYEAQ. The CDR3 region has the DNA TGTGCCAGCAGCCAAAGTGATTCGGTCGAGCAGTACTTC. This sequence encodes CASSQSDSVEQYF.

The rearrangement uses TRBV18 and TRBJ1-1, with 7 nucleotides matching TRBD1. V lost 6 bases, J lost 3 bases, and 7 bases stayed unmatched. Germline CDR1 reads KGHSH; CDR2 reads LQKENI. This CDR3 comprises 14 residues. CDR3 nucleotides: TGTGCCAGCTCGCGGGACAGAACGGACACTGAAGCTTTCTTT. Its translation: CASSRDRTDTEAFF.

The chain is built from TRBV10-1 and TRBJ2-2; the D gene is possibly TRBD2 (5 bases). CDR1 WNHNN and CDR2 SYGVQD come from the germline V gene (reference sequence). The CDR3 extends over 14 amino acids. Trimming took 4 bases from V and 3 from J, leaving 9 bases between them. The CDR3 sequence is CASSGTRDTGELFF. For the CDR3, the DNA is TGCGCCAGCAGTGGAACGCGGGACACCGGGGAGCTGTTTTTT.

J is TRBJ1-5 and V is TRBV6-4, with 9 bases identical to TRBD1. The CDR3 consists of 15 residues. The V gene's germline CDR1 is MRHNA and CDR2 SNTAGT. V trimming: 6 bases; J trimming: 1 base; junction bases outside the gene matches: 4. The CDR3 sequence is CASSQTGGSNQPQHF. CDR3 coding DNA: TGTGCCAGCAGCCAGACAGGGGGAAGCAATCAGCCCCAGCATTTT.

The genes are TRBV5-1 and TRBJ2-1; perhaps D is TRBD1 or TRBD2 (5 bases each). Germline assignment: CDR1 SGHRS and CDR2 YFSETQ. This CDR3 comprises 16 residues. V was trimmed by 1 base and J by 1 base, leaving 12 bases between them. The CDR3 sequence: CASSLQGTGSYNEQFF. The CDR3 DNA follows: TGCGCCAGCAGCTTGCAAGGGACGGGATCCTACAATGAGCAGTTCTTC.

The V gene is TRBV5-6, the J gene TRBJ1-6; maybe TRBD1 (6 bases). CDR3 length: 16 residues. V was clipped by 2 bases and J by 10 bases, with 19 bases between them. CDR1 SGHDT and CDR2 YYEEEE come from the germline V gene. The CDR3 here is CASSFSLQGIGSPLHF. Written as DNA, the CDR3 is TGTGCCAGCAGCTTTTCCTTACAGGGTATTGGCTCACCCCTCCACTTT.

V gene TRBV4-1 combines with J gene TRBJ2-7, with D possibly TRBD2 on 7 matching bases. The ends were cut back, 1 base at V and 0 bases at J, with 13 bases in the middle. Germline V gene lookup returns CDR1 MGHRA and CDR2 YSYEKL. The CDR3 spans 16 residues. CDR3: CASSQGLGGPSYEQYF. As DNA, the CDR3 is TGCGCCAGCAGCCAAGGGTTGGGGGGGCCCTCCTACGAGCAGTACTTC.

The chain is built from TRBV14 and TRBJ2-1, with 8 bases identical to TRBD1. Germline V gene data show CDR1 as SGHDN and CDR2 as FVKESK. The CDR3 is 17 amino acids. The V and J ends lost 0 bases and 2 bases, in that order; junction bases with no gene match: 6. The CDR3 reads CASSQESGTGPYNEQFF. CDR3 DNA sequence: TGTGCCAGCAGCCAAGAATCCGGGACAGGCCCCTACAATGAGCAGTTCTTC. The full variable domain, completed using reference TRBV14 and TRBJ2-1, is EAGVTQFPSHSVIEKGQTVTLRCDPISGHDNLYWYRRVMGKEIKFLLHFVKESKQDESGMPNNRFLAERTGGTYSTLKVQPAELEDSGVYFCASSQESGTGPYNEQFFGPGTRLTVL.

The chain recombines TRBV11-1 with TRBJ2-7; D perhaps matches TRBD2 (6 bases). The CDR3 is made up of 15 amino acids. From germline, CDR1 is SGHAT and CDR2 FQDESV (reference sequence). Deletions cut 0 bases from V and 2 bases from J, with 11 bases between. CDR3 sequence reads: CASSLAGGSTYEQYF. CDR3 sequence (DNA): TGTGCCAGCAGCTTAGCTGGGGGGTCAACCTACGAGCAGTACTTC.

This clone was detected once. The chain carries TRBV18 and TRBJ2-5; TRBD1 agrees at 10 bases. CDR3 length: 14 amino acids. With 5 bases clipped from V and 4 bases from J, the junction kept 4 bases outside the gene matches. CDR1 and CDR2 (germline): KGHSH, LQKENI. The CDR3 nucleotides read TGTGCCAGCTCAGAGACAGGGGGCAGAGAGACCCAGTACTTC. It specifies CASSETGGRETQYF.

In its sample, this clone was seen a few times. The chain joins TRBV10-3 to TRBJ2-7; 8 bases align to TRBD2. This CDR3 spans 14 amino acids. CDR1 and CDR2 (germline): ENHRY, SYGVKD. V was clipped by 6 bases and J by 4 bases; unmatched bases: 8. The CDR3 coding sequence is TGTGCCATCAGCGGGGGGGCTCGAGGGTACGAGCAGTACTTC. Residues: CAISGGARGYEQYF.

This rearrangement joins TRBV11-2 to TRBJ2-7; D gene unclear. Deletions cut 5 bases from V and 5 bases from J, with 16 bases between. Germline CDR1 and CDR2: SGHAT and FQNNGV. The CDR3 contains 14 residues. Here the CDR3 reads CASSRASDKDEQYF. In DNA form, the CDR3 reads TGTGCCAGCAGCCGGGCCTCAGATAAAGACGAGCAGTACTTC.

V is TRBV4-1 and J is TRBJ2-7, with D perhaps assigned TRBD1 or TRBD2 (5 bases each). CDR3 size: 14 residues. Trimming left V 2 bases short and J 1 base short, with 9 bases between. Germline values: CDR1 MGHRA, CDR2 YSYEKL. The CDR3 DNA follows: TGCGCCAGCAGCCAACCAGGGAGTTCCTACGAGCAGTACTTC. It specifies CASSQPGSSYEQYF.

J is TRBJ2-1 and V is TRBV7-8; 9 bases agree with TRBD1. The CDR3 covers 15 residues. The trim removed 2 bases at V and 4 bases at J, leaving 3 bases unmatched. The germline V gene encodes CDR1 SGHVS and CDR2 FQNEAQ. CDR3 protein: CASSLRTGAYNEQFF. The CDR3 coding sequence is TGTGCCAGCAGCTTAAGGACAGGGGCGTACAATGAGCAGTTCTTC.

The V call is TRBV29-1, the J call TRBJ2-1, with 13 bases fitting TRBD2. V gave up 3 bases and J gave up 0 bases; unmatched junction bases: 5. The germline V gene has CDR1 SQVTM and CDR2 ANQGSEA. The CDR3 has 17 amino acids. The CDR3, as DNA: TGCAGCGTTGACCAACTAGCGGGGGGGGCCTCCTACAATGAGCAGTTCTTC. Its translation: CSVDQLAGGASYNEQFF.